This TCR beta chain was recovered during a study of beta chain features in type 1 diabetes. The CDR3 covers 13 residues. Per germline, CDR1 SGHVS and CDR2 FQNEAQ. J was trimmed by 8 bases and V by 5 bases; bases with no gene match: 6. Regarding this clone: Antigen specificity is unknown.

The isolated RNA, all of it, was reverse transcribed, so expressed TCRB transcripts were what got sequenced. Profiled with immunoSEQ multiplex PCR; TCRdb holds only in-frame clones, not every one. The sample consists of 20,000 to 25,000 clones, 60% to 80% of them appearing once. Central memory, naive, regulatory and stem cell-like memory CD4+ cells were sorted by CD45RO/CCR7/CD25/CD127/CD95/CD27. Notes on the study in general: PCR might favor shorter templates, but any such skew would affect patients and controls equally. The study found that naive, central memory and Treg TCRB repertoires appeared more similar in patients than in healthy donors.

This receptor was taken from a woman between 40 and 55 years old in good health. The chain carries TRBV7-8 and TRBJ1-2; 9 bases align to TRBD1. The material sequenced was Tregs from blood. The CDR3 DNA reads as TGTGCCAGCAGCCTACGACAGGGGGAAGGCTACACCTTC. Translating gives CASSLRQGEGYTF.